The source of this T cell receptor (beta chain) is a study of shared clonotypes between healthy human individuals. Study overall: Donors were a couple of women and three men aged 18 to 49.

Deep-level settings were used for running the assay. Template amounts of 250 to 350 ng DNA, around 33,000 T cell genomes, were employed in unsorted PBMC replicate PCRs. Assay: immunoSEQ multiplex PCR; the TCRdb copy retains only in-frame clones and omits some. This table holds about half a million clones, about 72% found once. The origin of this receptor is a woman between 40 and 55 years old in good health. Some clones in this sample may be carry-over from other donors' samples. The sample consisted of PBMCs.

DNA of the CDR3: TGCAGCGTTGAGGGGGGACAGCGTTACGAGCAGTACTTC. It encodes CSVEGGQRYEQYF. The rearrangement joins TRBV29-1 to TRBJ2-7; weak D call: TRBD1 (7 bases). In germline, CDR1 is SQVTM, CDR2 ANQGSEA. Trimming stripped 3 bases from V and 4 bases from J, with 13 bases between. This CDR3 comprises 13 residues.